Shown below are 5 T cell receptor beta chains from a single sample sequenced in a study. The sorted Tregs were CD4+CD25+CD127-/low cells. Each CDR3 protein gets one entry after TCRdb re-called the 5' RACE reads with MiXCR. The sample includes more than 55,000 distinct CDR3 sequences, around 24% of them seen just once. The sample taken for sequencing was tumor-infiltrating Tregs sorted from the breast tumor. The receptors were sampled from a female donor with breast cancer.

In this sample, this clonotype turned up a few times. This chain joins TRBV6-6 and TRBJ2-5; no clear D. In germline, CDR1 is MNHNY, CDR2 SVGAGI (reference sequence). The V end lost 0 bases, the J end lost 5 bases, and 7 bases lay between the germline ends. The CDR3 runs 13 residues. This chain's CDR3 is CASSYSRRETQYF. Written as DNA, the CDR3 is TGTGCCAGCAGTTACTCCCGTAGGGAGACCCAGTACTTC.

The CDR3 DNA reads TGTGCCAGCAGCTTCGGGGGGGCTGGGAACACTGAAGCTTTCTTT. Translation: CASSFGGAGNTEAFF. The chain links TRBV11-2 to TRBJ1-1, with D possibly matching TRBD1 (6 bases). Germline CDR1 SGHAT, CDR2 FQNNGV. The CDR3 spans 15 residues. Deletions cut 3 bases from V and 1 base from J, with 12 bases between.

There are a few counts of this clonotype. V and J are TRBV5-1 and TRBJ2-3, with 12 bases matching TRBD2. The CDR3 is 17 amino acids. Germline V lookup: CDR1 SGHRS, CDR2 YFSETQ. After removal of 0 bases from V and 5 bases from J, the junction contained 7 bases not matched to a gene. The CDR3 DNA reads TGCGCCAGCAGCTTGGCACCTAGCGGGAGGGCCGAAGATACGCAGTATTTT. Translation: CASSLAPSGRAEDTQYF.

V gene TRBV4-2 combines with J gene TRBJ1-3; D not certain. The CDR3 loop spans 16 amino acids. CDR1 is LGHNA, CDR2 YNFKEQ, per germline. The V end lost 8 bases, the J end lost 4 bases, and 21 bases lay between the germline ends. The CDR3 DNA sequence: TGTGCCAGCGGCATGACCGGGCAAACCCCGGGAAACACCATATATTTT. As protein: CASGMTGQTPGNTIYF.

V usage is TRBV28 and J usage is TRBJ2-1, with 7 bases lining up with TRBD2. Per the germline V gene, CDR1 is MDHEN and CDR2 is SYDVKM. This CDR3 region has 17 residues. The CDR3 nucleotides read TGTTCTCATCGACCGTTGGGGCTAGCGGAATCCTCGGATGAGCAGTTCTTC. It is translated as CSHRPLGLAESSDEQFF.